The 21 T cell receptor beta chains below all came from one sample that was sequenced in a study of blood T cell repertoires in COVID-19. Sequenced by immunoSEQ multiplex PCR; TCRdb stores in-frame clones only, minus some. The sample has roughly 100,000 clones; more than 75% are singletons. Specimen: peripheral blood. The receptors derive from a human donor in a cohort sampled during active COVID-19.

Of note for this clone: Other DNA sequences from this sample encode an identical CDR3 as well. J is TRBJ1-5 and V is TRBV15; D unclear. The V gene lost 0 bases and the J gene lost 4 bases, with 10 bases spanning the gap. The CDR3 loop spans 15 amino acids. Germline loops: CDR1 LNHNV, CDR2 YYDKDF (reference sequence). Here the CDR3 reads CATSRDIKENQPQHF. The CDR3 bases are TGTGCCACCAGCAGAGATATCAAGGAGAATCAGCCCCAGCATTTT. Full variable domain (remainder filled in from reference TRBV15 and TRBJ1-5): DAMVIQNPRYQVTQFGKPVTLSCSQTLNHNVMYWYQQKSSQAPKLLFHYYDKDFNNEADTPDNFQSRRPNTSFCFLDIRSPGLGDTAMYLCATSRDIKENQPQHFGDGTRLSIL.

The chain uses TRBV5-4 and TRBJ2-1; perhaps TRBD1 as D (6 bases). This CDR3 is 15 amino acids long. V lost 0 bases to trimming and J lost 1 base, with 8 bases between them. Germline V gene data show CDR1 as SGHNT and CDR2 as YYREEE (reference sequence). The CDR3 reads CASSLDGQSYNEQFF. CDR3 DNA sequence: TGTGCCAGCAGCTTGGATGGACAGTCCTACAATGAGCAGTTCTTC.

The chain employs TRBV21-1 and TRBJ2-3; TRBD2 is the table's D call, not checked against the DNA. TRBV21-1 is reported as a pseudogene. This CDR3 is 16 amino acids long. CDR3 in amino acids: CASSKIYGGGTDTQYF. The CDR3 DNA follows: TGTGCCAGCAGCAAAATATACGGGGGGGGCACAGATACGCAGTATTTT.

Concerning this clone itself: The same CDR3 is also encoded by other DNA sequences in this sample. The chain's CDR3 is CASSSTGGYNSPLHF. In DNA form, the CDR3 reads TGTGCCAGCAGTTCAACAGGGGGCTATAATTCACCCCTCCACTTT. V and J are TRBV5-4 and TRBJ1-6; TRBD1 matches 8 bases. This CDR3 has 15 amino acids. Trimming at V came to 5 bases and at J to 3 bases, leaving 4 bases not matched to a gene. CDR1 SGHNT and CDR2 YYREEE come from the germline V gene (reference sequence).

V is TRBV30 and J is TRBJ2-3, with D tentatively TRBD2 (5 bases). Germline CDR1 and CDR2: GTSNPN and SVGIG (reference sequence). The CDR3 totals 15 residues. Trimming stripped 1 base from V and 5 bases from J, with 16 bases between. The CDR3 DNA reads TGTGCCTGGAGTGCCCCCTTCATCGGGGTAGATACGCAGTATTTT. Its translation: CAWSAPFIGVDTQYF.

This sequence joins TRBV28 and TRBJ1-5; TRBD1 is a possible D gene (6 bases). V was clipped by 7 bases and J by 2 bases, with 12 bases between them. Germline CDR1 MDHEN, CDR2 SYDVKM. The length of the CDR3 is 14 residues. CDR3: CASNLGGGNQPQHF. In DNA form, the CDR3 reads TGTGCCAGCAACCTAGGGGGTGGCAATCAGCCCCAGCATTTT.

V is TRBV6-5 and J is TRBJ2-7; 10 nucleotides match TRBD1. Per the germline V gene, CDR1 is MNHEY and CDR2 is SVGAGI. The CDR3 covers 15 residues. Trimming removed 6 bases from V and 2 bases from J; junction bases left unmatched: 7. The CDR3 coding sequence is TGTGCCAGCAGACCTGCCGGGACAGGGGCCTACGAGCAGTACTTC. The encoded protein is CASRPAGTGAYEQYF.

The V gene is TRBV5-5, the J gene TRBJ1-1, with D maybe TRBD1 (6 bases). This CDR3 comprises 14 residues. Germline V gives CDR1 SGHKS, CDR2 YYEKEE (reference sequence). V was pared by 5 bases and J by 3 bases, with 14 bases between. CDR3 sequence: CASSQSQGYTEAFF. The CDR3, as DNA: TGTGCCAGCAGTCAATCACAGGGATACACTGAAGCTTTCTTT. Supplemented by reference TRBV5-5 and TRBJ1-1, the full variable domain reads DAGVTQSPTHLIKTRGQQVTLRCSPISGHKSVSWYQQVLGQGPQFIFQYYEKEERGRGNFPDRFSARQFPNYSSELNVNALLLGDSALYLCASSQSQGYTEAFFGQGTRLTVV.

The chain couples TRBV4-1 to TRBJ2-7, with D possibly being TRBD2 (6 bases). The germline CDR1 and CDR2 sequences are MGHRA and YSYEKL. The CDR3 sequence is 15 residues long. Trimming removed 3 bases at V and 0 bases at J, with 12 bases between. Here the CDR3 reads CASSQVGGPSYEQYF. In DNA form, the CDR3 reads TGCGCCAGCAGCCAGGTGGGGGGACCCTCCTACGAGCAGTACTTC.

This chain connects TRBV5-4 to TRBJ1-3; possibly TRBD1 for D (6 bases). Trimming cost V 0 bases and J 0 bases, with 10 bases left between them. Germline CDR1 SGHNT, CDR2 YYREEE (reference sequence). CDR3 length: 16 residues. The CDR3 DNA follows: TGTGCCAGCAGCTTGGATGGACAGATCTCTGGAAACACCATATATTTT. Protein product: CASSLDGQISGNTIYF.

The V gene is TRBV6-6, the J gene TRBJ2-1; 10 positions agree with TRBD2. The CDR3 has 14 amino acids. The J segment lost 10 bases and the V segment lost 4 bases, leaving 7 bases of the junction unmatched. Germline CDR1 and CDR2: MNHNY and SVGAGI (reference sequence). CDR3 region: CASSWASGSMEQFF. CDR3 sequence (DNA): TGTGCCAGCAGTTGGGCTAGCGGGAGTATGGAGCAGTTCTTC.

V usage is TRBV5-1 and J usage is TRBJ2-3; 9 bases align to TRBD2. Germline values: CDR1 SGHRS, CDR2 YFSETQ. The CDR3 is made up of 17 amino acids. Trimming cost V 4 bases and J 1 base; bases outside gene matches: 10. The CDR3 loop reads CASSNRRIAGGTDTQYF. The CDR3 DNA sequence: TGCGCCAGCAGCAACCGGAGGATAGCGGGGGGCACAGATACGCAGTATTTT.

In this sample, this clone turned up a few times. The V and J genes are TRBV5-6 and TRBJ2-1; 7 nucleotides align to TRBD1. After removal of 2 bases from V and 4 bases from J, the junction contained 6 bases not matched to a gene. CDR3 size: 15 residues. The germline gives CDR1 SGHDT, CDR2 YYEEEE. The CDR3: CASSFRGRGYNEQFF. CDR3 sequence (DNA): TGTGCCAGCAGCTTTCGAGGCAGGGGGTACAATGAGCAGTTCTTC.

V gene TRBV27 combines with J gene TRBJ1-2; TRBD1 is a possible D gene (6 bases). The CDR3 is 16 amino acids. Trimming removed 4 bases at V and 11 bases at J, with 26 bases between. Per the germline V gene, CDR1 is MNHEY and CDR2 is SMNVEV (reference sequence). CDR3 sequence: CASSYNPPGGPFPYTF. CDR3 DNA: TGTGCCAGCAGTTATAACCCCCCCGGGGGGCCTTTCCCATACACCTTC.

This sequence joins TRBV5-8 and TRBJ1-3; TRBD1 agrees at 9 bases. Trimming cost V 4 bases and J 1 base; bases outside gene matches: 9. From germline, CDR1 is SGHTS and CDR2 YDEGEE. This CDR3 spans 17 amino acids. The CDR3 region has the DNA TGTGCCAGCAGCCCATACAGGGGGCGATTGTCTGGAAACACCATATATTTT. Amino acids: CASSPYRGRLSGNTIYF.

The rearrangement uses TRBV5-1 and TRBJ2-1, with 12 bases identical to TRBD2. The germline CDR1 and CDR2 sequences are SGHRS and YFSETQ. CDR3 size: 18 residues. Trimming took 3 bases from V and 0 from J; bases not matched to a gene: 7. The CDR3 protein is CASSSPLAGGGSYNEQFF. As DNA, the CDR3 is TGCGCCAGCAGCTCCCCACTAGCGGGAGGTGGCTCCTACAATGAGCAGTTCTTC. The variable domain in full, completed from reference TRBV5-1 and TRBJ2-1, reads KAGVTQTPRYLIKTRGQQVTLSCSPISGHRSVSWYQQTPGQGLQFLFEYFSETQRNKGNFPGRFSGRQFSNSRSEMNVSTLELGDSALYLCASSSPLAGGGSYNEQFFGPGTRLTVL.

The rearrangement links TRBV9 to TRBJ2-1; 7 nucleotides match TRBD2. This CDR3 has 14 amino acids. V was pared by 3 bases and J by 5 bases, with 5 bases of the junction left unmatched. Germline CDR1 SGDLS, CDR2 YYNGEE. The CDR3 region has the DNA TGTGCCAGCAGCGACGGGGGAGGGCACAATGAGCAGTTCTTC. Translation gives CASSDGGGHNEQFF. Full variable domain (remainder filled in from reference TRBV9 and TRBJ2-1): DSGVTQTPKHLITATGQRVTLRCSPRSGDLSVYWYQQSLDQGLQFLIQYYNGEERAKGNILERFSAQQFPDLHSELNLSSLELGDSALYFCASSDGGGHNEQFFGPGTRLTVL.

By share, this clone counts as medium-sized. The chain uses TRBV7-2 and TRBJ1-1, with D tentatively TRBD1 (5 bases). Between the trimmed V and J ends, which lost 5 bases and 2 bases, there was a span of 15 bases. This CDR3 contains 15 residues. CDR1 SGHTA and CDR2 FQGNSA come from the germline V gene. The CDR3, as DNA: TGTGCCAGCAGCGTTATGGTAGGGGAAAACACTGAAGCTTTCTTT. Translated, it gives CASSVMVGENTEAFF.

This clone showed up just once. The chain recombines TRBV23-1 with TRBJ2-7, with TRBD2 matching over 7 bases. TRBV23-1 is noted as an ORF with a role that remains uncertain. V shed 0 bases, J shed 5 bases, and the junction held 7 bases outside the gene matches. This CDR3 contains 15 residues. CDR3 sequence reads: CASSQSDEGRDEQYF. CDR3 nucleotide sequence: TGCGCCAGCAGTCAATCTGATGAGGGGAGGGACGAGCAGTACTTC.

The rearrangement links TRBV3-1 (or the pseudogene TRBV3-2) to TRBJ2-7, with D possibly matching TRBD1 (6 bases). Trimming cost V 0 bases and J 5 bases, with 14 bases left between them. The length of the CDR3 is 15 residues. Germline CDR1 and CDR2: LGHDT and YNNKEL (reference sequence). For the CDR3, the DNA is TGTGCCAGCAGCCAAGAGTCCGGCAGGGGCCACGAGCAGTACTTC. Encoded protein: CASSQESGRGHEQYF.

This chain uses TRBV28 with TRBJ2-7; D unresolved. Per germline, CDR1 MDHEN and CDR2 SYDVKM. The ends were cut back, 7 bases at V and 2 bases at J, with 15 bases in the middle. This CDR3 contains 14 residues. Written as DNA, the CDR3 is TGTGCCAGCAATCATCCCCACAGAGCCTACGAGCAGTACTTC. It encodes CASNHPHRAYEQYF.